The T cell receptor (beta chain) under discussion was sequenced for a study of shared clonotypes between healthy human individuals. Study as a whole: The study enrolled two women and three men aged 18 to 49. Findings and limits, study-wide: What naive subsets generally showed was a larger estimated richness than memory subsets showed. Blood alone was sampled, and tissue repertoires likely differ.

This clone was seen only once. No antigen is known for it. Trimming took 5 bases from V and 4 from J; bases not matched to a gene: 3. There are 13 residues in the CDR3. Germline V gene data show CDR1 as SEHNR and CDR2 as FQNEAQ (reference sequence). Here immunoSEQ multiplex PCR was the method, and the copy in TCRdb shows in-frame clones only, minus some. The table shows 550,000 to 700,000 clones, with more than 70% occurring only once. V gene TRBV7-9 combines with J gene TRBJ2-5, with 8 bases aligning to TRBD1. The specimen sequenced was memory CD4+ T cells sorted from blood. Subset reported: CD45RA-negative fraction. This TCR came from a woman aged 25-40 years in good health. As DNA, the CDR3 is TGTGCCAGCAGCGAAACAGGGGGAGAGACCCAGTACTTC. Translated: CASSETGGETQYF.